In its sample, the clone carrying this TCR beta chain was seen a few times. The antigen is undetermined. The CDR3 totals 14 residues. The V end lost 8 bases, the J end lost 1 base, and 17 bases lay between the germline ends. Germline V gives CDR1 DFQATT, CDR2 SNEGSKA (reference sequence). The data were obtained in a study of T cell repertoires in cytomegalovirus infection. Looking at the study overall: Indications of both CMV infection and matching HLA type were provided by public TCR beta signatures.

TCRdb independently ran MiXCR on the reads; one entry per CDR3 protein. The repertoire holds roughly 130,000 distinct CDR3 sequences, with 7% to 9.5% as singletons. The study's findings and limits: Individuals carrying CMV plus the relevant HLA were identified by cumulative frequency of public TCR beta families. CMV-specific TCR beta clonotypes restricted by HLA-C dominated the ex vivo response.

The genes are TRBV20-1 and TRBJ1-2; D unclear. The receptor was isolated from a human donor in good health (CMV status not recorded). Some clones in this sample may be carry-over from other donors' samples. Input material: PBMCs. The DNA for the CDR3 is TGCAGTTCCCCGGCGCAGTCGGGTAACTATGGCTACACCTTC. Its translation is CSSPAQSGNYGYTF.